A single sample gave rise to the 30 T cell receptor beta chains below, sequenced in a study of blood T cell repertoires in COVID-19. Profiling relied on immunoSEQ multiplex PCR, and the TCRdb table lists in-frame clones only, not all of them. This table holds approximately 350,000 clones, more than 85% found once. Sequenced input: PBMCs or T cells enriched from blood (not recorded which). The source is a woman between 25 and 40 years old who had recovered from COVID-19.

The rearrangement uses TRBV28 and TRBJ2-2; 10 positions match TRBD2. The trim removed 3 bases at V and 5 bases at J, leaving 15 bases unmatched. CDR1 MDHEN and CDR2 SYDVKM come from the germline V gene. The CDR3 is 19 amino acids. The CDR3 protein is CASSFWASGSQRQTGELFF. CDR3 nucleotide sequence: TGTGCCAGCAGTTTTTGGGCTAGCGGGAGCCAGAGACAAACCGGGGAGCTGTTTTTT.

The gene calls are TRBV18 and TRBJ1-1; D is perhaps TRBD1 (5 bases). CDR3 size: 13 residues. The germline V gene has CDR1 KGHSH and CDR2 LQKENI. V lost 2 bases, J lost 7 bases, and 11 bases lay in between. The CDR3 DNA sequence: TGTGCCAGCTCACCATCGACAACAGGTGAAGCTTTCTTT. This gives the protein CASSPSTTGEAFF. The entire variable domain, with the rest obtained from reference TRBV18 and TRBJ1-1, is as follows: NAGVMQNPRHLVRRRGQEARLRCSPMKGHSHVYWYRQLPEEGLKFMVYLQKENIIDESGMPKERFSAEFPKEGPSILRIQQVVRGDSAAYFCASSPSTTGEAFFGQGTRLTVV.

CDR3 region: CASRGGLAGLDEQFF. CDR3 DNA sequence: TGTGCCAGCAGGGGCGGACTAGCGGGATTAGATGAGCAGTTCTTC. This rearrangement joins TRBV28 to TRBJ2-1; 12 bases agree with TRBD2. V was clipped by 6 bases and J by 8 bases; unmatched bases: 8. The germline CDR1 and CDR2 sequences are MDHEN and SYDVKM. There are 15 residues in the CDR3.

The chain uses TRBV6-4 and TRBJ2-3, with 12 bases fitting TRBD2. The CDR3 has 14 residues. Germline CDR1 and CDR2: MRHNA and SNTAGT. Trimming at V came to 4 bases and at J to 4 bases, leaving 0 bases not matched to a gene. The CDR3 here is CASSGLAGADTQYF. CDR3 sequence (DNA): TGTGCCAGCAGTGGACTAGCGGGAGCAGATACGCAGTATTTT.

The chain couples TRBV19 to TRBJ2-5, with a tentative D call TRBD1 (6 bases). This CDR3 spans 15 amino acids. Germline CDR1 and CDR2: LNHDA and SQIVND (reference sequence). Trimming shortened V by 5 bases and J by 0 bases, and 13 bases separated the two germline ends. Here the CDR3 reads CASSSGDTNQETQYF. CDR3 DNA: TGTGCCAGTAGTTCTGGGGACACGAACCAAGAGACCCAGTACTTC.

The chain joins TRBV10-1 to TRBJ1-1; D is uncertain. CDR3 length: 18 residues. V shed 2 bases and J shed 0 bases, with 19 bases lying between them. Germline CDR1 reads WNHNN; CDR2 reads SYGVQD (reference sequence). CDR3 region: CASSEEGGVGRMNTEAFF. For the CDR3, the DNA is TGCGCCAGCAGTGAGGAGGGAGGTGTAGGACGGATGAACACTGAAGCTTTCTTT.

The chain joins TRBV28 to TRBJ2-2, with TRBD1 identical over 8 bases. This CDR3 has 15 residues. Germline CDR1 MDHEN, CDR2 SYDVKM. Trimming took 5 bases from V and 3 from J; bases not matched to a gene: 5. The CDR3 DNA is TGTGCCAGCAGTGGGGCAGGGGGCTACACCGGGGAGCTGTTTTTT. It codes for CASSGAGGYTGELFF.

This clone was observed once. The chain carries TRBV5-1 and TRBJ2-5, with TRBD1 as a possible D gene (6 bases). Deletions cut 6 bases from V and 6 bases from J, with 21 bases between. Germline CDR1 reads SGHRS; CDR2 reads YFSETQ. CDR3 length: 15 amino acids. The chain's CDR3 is CASTQEAVGGQTQYF. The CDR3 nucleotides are TGCGCCAGCACCCAGGAAGCGGTAGGGGGTCAGACCCAGTACTTC.

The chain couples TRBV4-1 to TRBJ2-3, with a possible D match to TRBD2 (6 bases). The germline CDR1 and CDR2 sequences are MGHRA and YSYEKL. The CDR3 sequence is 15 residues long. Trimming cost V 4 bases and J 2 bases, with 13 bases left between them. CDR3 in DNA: TGCGCCAGCAGCCTCGGCGGAGGGACCACAGATACGCAGTATTTT. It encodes CASSLGGGTTDTQYF.

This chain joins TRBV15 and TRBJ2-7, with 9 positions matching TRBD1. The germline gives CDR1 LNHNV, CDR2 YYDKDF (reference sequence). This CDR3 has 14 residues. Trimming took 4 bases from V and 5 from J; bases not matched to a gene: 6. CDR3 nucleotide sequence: TGTGCCACCAGCATCCGTGGACAGGGGAACGAGCAGTACTTC. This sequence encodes CATSIRGQGNEQYF.

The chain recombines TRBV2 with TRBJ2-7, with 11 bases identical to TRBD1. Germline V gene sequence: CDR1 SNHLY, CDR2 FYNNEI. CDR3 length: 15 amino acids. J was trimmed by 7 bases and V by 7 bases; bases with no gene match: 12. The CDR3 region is CASTPDRGPPGEQYF. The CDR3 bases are TGTGCCAGCACCCCGGACAGGGGGCCGCCGGGGGAGCAGTACTTC.

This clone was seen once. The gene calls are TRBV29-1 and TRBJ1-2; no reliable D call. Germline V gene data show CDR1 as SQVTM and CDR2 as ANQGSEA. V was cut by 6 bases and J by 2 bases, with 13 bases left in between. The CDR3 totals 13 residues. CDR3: CSVALTTNYGYTF. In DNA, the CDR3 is TGCAGCGTGGCTTTGACAACCAACTATGGCTACACCTTC. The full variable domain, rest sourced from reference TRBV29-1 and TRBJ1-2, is SAVISQKPSRDICQRGTSLTIQCQVDSQVTMMFWYRQQPGQSLTLIATANQGSEATYESGFVIDKFPISRPNLTFSTLTVSNMSPEDSSIYLCSVALTTNYGYTFGSGTRLTVV.

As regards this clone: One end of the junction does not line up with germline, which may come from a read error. The CDR3 reads CASSLRQGGHTEAFF. DNA of the CDR3: TGTGCCAGTTCACTCCGGCAGGGGGGACACACTGAAGCTTTCTTT. The chain couples TRBV18 to TRBJ1-1; 7 bases agree with TRBD1. The CDR3 is 15 residues long. CDR1 KGHSH and CDR2 LQKENI come from the germline V gene.

CDR3 in amino acids: CSASPSGRATGELFF. The CDR3, as DNA: TGCAGTGCTAGTCCTAGCGGGAGGGCCACCGGGGAGCTGTTTTTT. J is TRBJ2-2 and V is TRBV20-1; 12 positions agree with TRBD2. V gave up 3 bases and J gave up 4 bases; unmatched junction bases: 3. In germline, CDR1 is DFQATT, CDR2 SNEGSKA (reference sequence). CDR3 length equals 15 residues.

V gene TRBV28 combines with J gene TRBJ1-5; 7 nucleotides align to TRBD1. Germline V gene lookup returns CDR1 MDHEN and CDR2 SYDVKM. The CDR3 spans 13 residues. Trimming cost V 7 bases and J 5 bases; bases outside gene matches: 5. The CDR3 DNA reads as TGTGCCAGCAATGGGGACAGTCATCAGCCCCAGCATTTT. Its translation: CASNGDSHQPQHF.

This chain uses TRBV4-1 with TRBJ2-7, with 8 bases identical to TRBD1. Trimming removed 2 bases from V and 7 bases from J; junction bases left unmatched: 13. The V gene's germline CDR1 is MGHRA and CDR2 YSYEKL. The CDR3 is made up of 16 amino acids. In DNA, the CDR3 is TGCGCCAGCAGCCAAACCAATGGACAGGGAATGAGTGAGCAGTACTTC. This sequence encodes CASSQTNGQGMSEQYF.

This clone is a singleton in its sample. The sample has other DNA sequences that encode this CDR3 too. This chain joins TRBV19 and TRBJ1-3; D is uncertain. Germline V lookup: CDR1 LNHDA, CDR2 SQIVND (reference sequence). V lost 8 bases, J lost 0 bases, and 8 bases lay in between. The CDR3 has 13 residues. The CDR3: CASRLSSGNTIYF. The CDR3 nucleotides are TGTGCCAGTCGCCTGAGCTCTGGAAACACCATATATTTT.

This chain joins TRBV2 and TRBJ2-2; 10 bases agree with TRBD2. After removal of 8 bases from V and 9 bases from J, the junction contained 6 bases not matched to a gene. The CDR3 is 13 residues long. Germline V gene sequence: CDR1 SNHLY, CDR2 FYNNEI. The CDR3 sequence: CASGGGLARELFF. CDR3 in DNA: TGTGCCAGCGGTGGGGGACTAGCGAGGGAGCTGTTTTTT.

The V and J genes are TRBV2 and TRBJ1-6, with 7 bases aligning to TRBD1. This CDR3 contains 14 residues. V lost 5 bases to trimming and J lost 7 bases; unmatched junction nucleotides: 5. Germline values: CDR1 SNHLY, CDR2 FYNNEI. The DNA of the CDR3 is TGTGCCAGCAGTCGGGACAGACTAAATTCACCCCTCCACTTT. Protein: CASSRDRLNSPLHF. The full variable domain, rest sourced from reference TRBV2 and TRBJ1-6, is EPEVTQTPSHQVTQMGQEVILRCVPISNHLYFYWYRQILGQKVEFLVSFYNNEISEKSEIFDDQFSVERPDGSNFTLKIRSTKLEDSAMYFCASSRDRLNSPLHFGNGTRLTVT.

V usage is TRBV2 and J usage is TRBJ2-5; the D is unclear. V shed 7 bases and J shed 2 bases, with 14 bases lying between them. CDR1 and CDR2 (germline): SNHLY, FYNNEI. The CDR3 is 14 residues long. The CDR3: CASTEVERQETQYF. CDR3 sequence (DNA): TGTGCCAGCACTGAGGTAGAGAGACAAGAGACCCAGTACTTC.

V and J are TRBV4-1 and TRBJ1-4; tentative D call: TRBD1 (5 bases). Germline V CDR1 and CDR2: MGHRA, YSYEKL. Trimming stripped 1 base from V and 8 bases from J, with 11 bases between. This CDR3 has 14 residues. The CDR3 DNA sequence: TGCGCCAGCAGCCAAGGGGGGGGTACCGAAAAACTGTTTTTT. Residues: CASSQGGGTEKLFF.

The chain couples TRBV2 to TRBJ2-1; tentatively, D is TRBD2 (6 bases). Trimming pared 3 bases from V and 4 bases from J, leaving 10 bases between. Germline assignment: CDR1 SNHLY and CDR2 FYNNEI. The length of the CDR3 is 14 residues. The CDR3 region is CASSESSAYNEQFF. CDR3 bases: TGTGCCAGCAGTGAGTCTAGCGCTTACAATGAGCAGTTCTTC.

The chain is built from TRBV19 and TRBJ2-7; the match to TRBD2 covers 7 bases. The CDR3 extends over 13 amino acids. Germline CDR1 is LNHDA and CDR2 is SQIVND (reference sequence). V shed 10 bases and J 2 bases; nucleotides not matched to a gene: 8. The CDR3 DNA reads TGTGCCACCAGAGCTAGCGGACCCTACGAGCAGTACTTC. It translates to CATRASGPYEQYF.

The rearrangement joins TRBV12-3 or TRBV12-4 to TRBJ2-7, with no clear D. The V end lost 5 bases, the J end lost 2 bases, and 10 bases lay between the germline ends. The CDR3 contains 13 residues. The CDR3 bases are TGTGCCAGCAGTCCCCAGTACCCCTACGAGCAGTACTTC. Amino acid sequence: CASSPQYPYEQYF.

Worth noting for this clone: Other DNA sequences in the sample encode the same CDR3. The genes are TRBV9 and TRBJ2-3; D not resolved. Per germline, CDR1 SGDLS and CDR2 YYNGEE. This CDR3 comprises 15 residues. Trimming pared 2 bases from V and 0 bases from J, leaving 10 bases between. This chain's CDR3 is CASSVSQDSTDTQYF. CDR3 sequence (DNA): TGTGCCAGCAGCGTGTCCCAGGATAGCACAGATACGCAGTATTTT.

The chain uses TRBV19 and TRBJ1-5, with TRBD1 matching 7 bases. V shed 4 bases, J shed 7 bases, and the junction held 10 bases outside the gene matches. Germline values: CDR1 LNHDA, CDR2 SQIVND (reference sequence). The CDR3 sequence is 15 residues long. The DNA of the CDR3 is TGTGCCAGTAGTACGGGGACAGCTCTGTGGCAGCCCCAGCATTTT. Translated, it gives CASSTGTALWQPQHF.

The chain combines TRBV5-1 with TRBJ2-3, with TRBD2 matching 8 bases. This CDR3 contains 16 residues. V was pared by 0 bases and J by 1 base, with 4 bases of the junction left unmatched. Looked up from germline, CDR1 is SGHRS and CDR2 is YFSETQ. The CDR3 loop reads CASSLGISGGTDTQYF. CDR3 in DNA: TGCGCCAGCAGCTTGGGGATTAGCGGGGGCACAGATACGCAGTATTTT.

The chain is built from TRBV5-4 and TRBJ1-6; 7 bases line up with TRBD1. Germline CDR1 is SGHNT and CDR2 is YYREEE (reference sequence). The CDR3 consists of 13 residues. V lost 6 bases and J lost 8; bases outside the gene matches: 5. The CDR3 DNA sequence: TGTGCCAGCAAGCGCCAGGGGGATTCACCCCTCCACTTT. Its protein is CASKRQGDSPLHF.

The CDR3 nucleotides are TGTGCCAGTACCCCATTAGCGGGAAGGGGCACCGGGGAGCTGTTTTTT. Its protein is CASTPLAGRGTGELFF. J is TRBJ2-2 and V is TRBV19; 8 bases are shared with TRBD2. CDR3 size: 16 residues. With 7 bases clipped from V and 4 bases from J, the junction kept 11 bases outside the gene matches. Looked up from germline, CDR1 is LNHDA and CDR2 is SQIVND (reference sequence).

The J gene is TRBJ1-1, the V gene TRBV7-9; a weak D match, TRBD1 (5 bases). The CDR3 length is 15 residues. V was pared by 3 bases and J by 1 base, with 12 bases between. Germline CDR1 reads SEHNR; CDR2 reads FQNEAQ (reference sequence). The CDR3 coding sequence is TGTGCCAGCAGCTTGCCCCTTCAGGGGAACACTGAAGCTTTCTTT. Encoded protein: CASSLPLQGNTEAFF.